The rows below give T cell receptor beta chains drawn from one sample of a study of T cell clonotyping in hematopoietic cell transplantation. Sequencing was performed with immunoSEQ multiplex PCR; in TCRdb, only in-frame clones are kept and a portion is missing. The profile shows fewer than 45,000 clones, around 90% of them singletons. The sequenced sample consisted of peripheral blood mononuclear cells. The source is a woman in her forties in good health. Some clones in this sample may be carry-over from other donors' samples. CDR3s include the opening cysteine and the closing phenylalanine or tryptophan. The order of the fields is J gene, V gene, clone size, D gene, CDR3 protein, CDR3 DNA. The D gene is left open where the match is weak. Size tells how often a clone was seen (once, few, many) or the class of an expanded clone, and some rows leave it out.

>TRBJ1-5|TRBV30|-|-
CAWSVLRGEKGNQPQHF
TGTGCCTGGAGTGTACTACGAGGGGAGAAGGGCAATCAGCCCCAGCATTTT
>TRBJ1-2|TRBV6-6|once|TRBD1
CASSYSTGIYGYTF
TGTGCCAGCAGTTACTCGACAGGGATCTATGGCTACACCTTC
>TRBJ2-3|TRBV11-3|-|TRBD2
CASSLSGMHTDTQYF
TGTGCCAGCAGCTTAAGCGGGATGCACACAGATACGCAGTATTTT
>TRBJ2-3|TRBV7-2|-|-
CASSRRGARGDTQYF
TGTGCCAGCAGCCGCCGGGGGGCGCGTGGAGATACGCAGTATTTT
>TRBJ2-1|TRBV7-3|-|TRBD2
CASSLALAGYNEQFF
TGTGCCAGCAGCTTAGCACTAGCGGGATACAATGAGCAGTTCTTC
>TRBJ2-2|TRBV5-1|once|TRBD2
CASSSSLQAGERVGELFF
TGCGCCAGCAGCTCGTCTCTACAAGCGGGAGAACGTGTCGGGGAGCTGTTTTTT
>TRBJ2-1|TRBV19|-|TRBD2
CASSIGAGGIEQFF
TGTGCCAGTAGTATTGGAGCGGGAGGCATTGAGCAGTTCTTC
>TRBJ1-2|TRBV30|-|-
CAWSRQAYGYTF
TGTGCCTGGAGTCGTCAGGCCTATGGCTACACCTTC
>TRBJ2-7|TRBV5-1|-|-
CASSPNAPGYPSSYEQYF
TGCGCCAGCAGCCCGAACGCCCCAGGGTACCCAAGCTCCTACGAGCAGTACTTC
>TRBJ2-1|TRBV9|-|-
CASSEDFREQFF
TGTGCCAGCAGCGAGGACTTTCGAGAGCAGTTCTTC
>TRBJ1-2|TRBV6-1|-|-
CASSPNREGYTF
TGTGCCAGCAGTCCGAACAGGGAGGGCTACACCTTC
>TRBJ1-2|TRBV28|-|-
CASSFGRGYGYTF
TGTGCCAGCAGTTTCGGCCGTGGCTATGGCTACACCTTC
>TRBJ2-7|TRBV9|-|-
CASSRGLYEQYF
TGTGCCAGCAGTAGGGGCCTCTACGAGCAGTACTTC
>TRBJ2-2|TRBV4-1|few|-
CASSPLSRDTGELFF
TGCGCCAGCAGCCCCTTAAGTAGGGACACCGGGGAGCTGTTTTTT
>TRBJ1-4|TRBV2|-|-
CASRRGVANEKLFF
TGTGCCAGCAGGAGGGGGGTCGCTAATGAAAAACTGTTTTTT
>TRBJ2-7|TRBV7-2|-|-
CASSLPRGEQYF
TGTGCCAGCAGCCTTCCGCGTGGGGAGCAGTACTTC
>TRBJ1-1|TRBV7-9|few|TRBD1
CASSKGQTNQAFF
TGTGCCAGCAGCAAGGGACAGACCAATCAAGCTTTCTTT
>TRBJ2-1|TRBV29-1|-|TRBD1
CSVVPRQGHEQFF
TGCAGCGTTGTCCCCCGACAGGGCCATGAGCAGTTCTTC
>TRBJ2-1|TRBV5-1|-|TRBD2
CASNLGLAVINEQFF
TGCGCCAGCAATTTAGGACTAGCGGTTATAAATGAGCAGTTCTTC
>TRBJ1-1|TRBV5-4|-|-
CASSLGGRWKTEAFF
TGTGCCAGCAGCCTGGGGGGACGGTGGAAGACTGAAGCTTTCTTT
>TRBJ1-1|TRBV29-1|-|TRBD1
CSVAQGAEPEAFF
TGCAGCGTTGCTCAGGGGGCTGAGCCTGAAGCTTTCTTT
>TRBJ2-2|TRBV19|once|-
CASSISSYTGELFF
TGTGCCAGTAGTATTTCAAGTTACACCGGGGAGCTGTTTTTT
>TRBJ1-2|TRBV10-1|-|-
CASSEGRPAGF
TGCGCCAGCAGTGAAGGTAGACCGGCCGGTTTC
>TRBJ2-2|TRBV7-6|once|TRBD2
CASSLLELAENTGELFF
TGTGCCAGCAGCCTCTTAGAACTAGCGGAAAACACCGGGGAGCTGTTTTTT
>TRBJ1-2|TRBV4-1|-|-
CASSPRTNYGYTF
TGCGCCAGCAGCCCGAGGACTAACTATGGCTACACCTTC
>TRBJ1-2|TRBV27|few|TRBD1
CASSYGQGFNYGYTF
TGTGCCAGCAGTTACGGACAGGGCTTTAACTATGGCTACACCTTC
>TRBJ2-2|TRBV7-6|-|TRBD1
CASSLEGTGNTGELFF
TGTGCCAGCAGCTTAGAAGGGACAGGGAACACCGGGGAGCTGTTTTTT
>TRBJ1-4|TRBV30|-|-
CALSQSSGVEKLFF
TGTGCTCTTTCTCAATCGTCGGGGGTGGAAAAACTGTTTTTT
>TRBJ1-5|TRBV4-1|-|-
CASSQAEGGQPQHF
TGCGCCAGCAGCCAAGCGGAGGGTGGGCAGCCCCAGCATTTT
>TRBJ2-7|TRBV9|-|-
CASSVNDQTSLYEQYF
TGTGCCAGCAGCGTAAATGACCAGACTTCCCTCTACGAGCAGTACTTC
>TRBJ2-7|TRBV5-1|-|-
CASSAGSYEQYF
TGCGCCAGCAGCGCCGGCTCCTACGAGCAGTACTTC
>TRBJ2-7|TRBV6-5|-|-
CASASGPLYEQYF
TGTGCCAGCGCGTCGGGGCCTCTTTACGAGCAGTACTTC
>TRBJ1-5|TRBV2|-|-
CASSHPDSPVYSNQPQHF
TGTGCCAGCAGCCATCCGGACAGCCCCGTTTATAGCAATCAGCCCCAGCATTTT
>TRBJ2-1|TRBV5-1|-|TRBD2
CASSISAGVRYNEQFF
TGCGCCAGCAGCATCTCAGCGGGAGTCCGCTACAATGAGCAGTTCTTC
>TRBJ1-2|TRBV9|-|-
CASSVEGGLNYGYTF
TGTGCCAGCAGCGTAGAGGGTGGGCTGAACTATGGCTACACCTTC
>TRBJ1-4|TRBV1|once|-
CTSSPRDRAEKLFF
TGCACCAGCAGCCCCCGGGACAGGGCGGAAAAACTGTTTTTT
>TRBJ2-2|TRBV23-1|once|-
CASSPSTGELFF
TGCGCCAGCAGTCCCAGTACCGGGGAGCTGTTTTTT
>TRBJ1-2|TRBV5-6|-|TRBD1
CASRGRTGDPANYGYTF
TGTGCCAGCAGGGGGCGGACAGGGGACCCGGCTAACTATGGCTACACCTTC
>TRBJ2-5|TRBV7-2|-|-
CASRGAAYQETQYF
TGTGCCAGCAGGGGCGCGGCTTACCAAGAGACCCAGTACTTC
>TRBJ1-5|TRBV5-1|-|-
CASSLGGDYSNQPQHF
TGCGCCAGCAGCTTGGGGGGAGATTATAGCAATCAGCCCCAGCATTTT
>TRBJ2-7|TRBV15|-|TRBD2
CATSSPIFGTTVWGYEQYF
TGTGCCACCAGCAGCCCCATCTTCGGGACTACTGTATGGGGATACGAGCAGTACTTC
>TRBJ2-3|TRBV28|-|TRBD2
CASLNGLGTQETDTQYF
TGTGCCAGCCTTAATGGACTAGGGACCCAGGAGACAGATACGCAGTATTTT
>TRBJ2-2|TRBV19|once|-
CASSIGLGSDTGELFF
TGTGCCAGTAGTATTGGTTTGGGATCCGACACCGGGGAGCTGTTTTTT
>TRBJ2-7|TRBV7-9|few|-
CASTTPSSYEQYF
TGTGCCAGCACGACTCCCAGCTCCTACGAGCAGTACTTC
>TRBJ2-7|TRBV2|-|TRBD2
CASSVAGGPSGEQYF
TGTGCCAGCAGTGTGGCGGGAGGGCCCTCGGGCGAGCAGTACTTC
>TRBJ1-3|TRBV11-2|-|-
CASSFGGASGNTIYF
TGTGCCAGCAGCTTTGGGGGGGCCTCTGGAAACACCATATATTTT
>TRBJ2-5|TRBV19|-|-
CASHVWQGQEVETQYF
TGTGCTTCGCATGTCTGGCAGGGACAAGAGGTGGAGACCCAGTACTTC